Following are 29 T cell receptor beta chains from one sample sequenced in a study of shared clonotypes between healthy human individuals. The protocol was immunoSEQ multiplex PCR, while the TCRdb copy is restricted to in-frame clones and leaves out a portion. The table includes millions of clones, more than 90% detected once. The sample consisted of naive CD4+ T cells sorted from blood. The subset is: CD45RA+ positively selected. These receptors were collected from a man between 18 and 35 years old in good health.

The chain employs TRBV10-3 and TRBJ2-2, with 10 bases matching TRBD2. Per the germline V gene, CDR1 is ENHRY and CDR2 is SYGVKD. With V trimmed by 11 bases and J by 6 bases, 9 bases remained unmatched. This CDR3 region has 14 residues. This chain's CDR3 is CAQAASGGAGELFF. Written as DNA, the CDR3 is TGTGCCCAGGCTGCTAGCGGGGGTGCCGGGGAGCTGTTTTTT.

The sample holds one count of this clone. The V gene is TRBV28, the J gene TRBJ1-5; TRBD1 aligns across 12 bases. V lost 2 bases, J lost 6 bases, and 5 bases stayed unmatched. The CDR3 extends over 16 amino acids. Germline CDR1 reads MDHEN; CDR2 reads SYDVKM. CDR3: CASSLGGQGARQPQHF. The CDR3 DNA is TGTGCCAGCAGTTTAGGGGGACAGGGGGCTCGTCAGCCCCAGCATTTT.

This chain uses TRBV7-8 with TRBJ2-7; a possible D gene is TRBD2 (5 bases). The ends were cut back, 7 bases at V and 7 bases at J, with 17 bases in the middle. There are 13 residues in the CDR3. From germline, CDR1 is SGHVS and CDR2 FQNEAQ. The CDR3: CASTTRGGKEQYF. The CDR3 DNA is TGTGCCAGCACCACTCGTGGAGGCAAAGAGCAGTACTTC. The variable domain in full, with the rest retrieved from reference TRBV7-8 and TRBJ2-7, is GAGVSQSPRYKVAKRGQDVALRCDPISGHVSLFWYQQALGQGPEFLTYFQNEAQLDKSGLPSDRFFAERPEGSVSTLKIQRTQQEDSAVYLCASTTRGGKEQYFGPGTRLTVT.

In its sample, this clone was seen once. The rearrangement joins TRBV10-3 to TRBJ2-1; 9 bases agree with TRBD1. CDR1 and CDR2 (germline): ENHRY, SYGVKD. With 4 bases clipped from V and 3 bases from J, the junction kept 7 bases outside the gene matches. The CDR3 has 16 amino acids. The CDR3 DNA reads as TGTGCCATCAGTGGTGGGACGGGACAGGGCTACAATGAGCAGTTCTTC. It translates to CAISGGTGQGYNEQFF.

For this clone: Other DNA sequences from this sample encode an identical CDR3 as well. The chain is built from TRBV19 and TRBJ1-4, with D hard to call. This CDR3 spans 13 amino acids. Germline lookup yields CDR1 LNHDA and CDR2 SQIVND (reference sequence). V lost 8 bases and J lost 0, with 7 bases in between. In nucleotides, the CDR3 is TGTGCCAGTTCTAGGACAACTAATGAAAAACTGTTTTTT. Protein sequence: CASSRTTNEKLFF.

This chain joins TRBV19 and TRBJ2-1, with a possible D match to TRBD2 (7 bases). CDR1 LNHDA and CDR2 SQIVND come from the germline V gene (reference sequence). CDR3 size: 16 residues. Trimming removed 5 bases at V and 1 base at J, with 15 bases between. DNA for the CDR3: TGTGCCAGTAGTGGGAGGGACAAGATTTCCTACAATGAGCAGTTCTTC. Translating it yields CASSGRDKISYNEQFF.

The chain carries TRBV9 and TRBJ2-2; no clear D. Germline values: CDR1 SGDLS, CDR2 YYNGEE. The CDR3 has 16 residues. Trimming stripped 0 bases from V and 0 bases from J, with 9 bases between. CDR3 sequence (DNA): TGTGCCAGCAGCGTAGGAGTGACGTCGAACACCGGGGAGCTGTTTTTT. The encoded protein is CASSVGVTSNTGELFF.

The CDR3 region has the DNA TGTGCCAGTAGTCTCTCTAGGGAAGAGACCCAGTACTTC. As protein: CASSLSREETQYF. The J gene is TRBJ2-5, the V gene TRBV19; D not certain. Looked up from germline, CDR1 is LNHDA and CDR2 is SQIVND (reference sequence). Trimming cost V 5 bases and J 3 bases, with 10 bases left between them. The CDR3 is 13 amino acids.

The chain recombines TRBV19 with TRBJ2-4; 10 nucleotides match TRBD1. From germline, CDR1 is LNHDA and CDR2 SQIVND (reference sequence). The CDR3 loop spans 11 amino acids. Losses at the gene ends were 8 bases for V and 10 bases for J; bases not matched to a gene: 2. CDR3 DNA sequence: TGTGCCAGTGGGACAGGGGTTATTCAGTACTTC. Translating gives CASGTGVIQYF.

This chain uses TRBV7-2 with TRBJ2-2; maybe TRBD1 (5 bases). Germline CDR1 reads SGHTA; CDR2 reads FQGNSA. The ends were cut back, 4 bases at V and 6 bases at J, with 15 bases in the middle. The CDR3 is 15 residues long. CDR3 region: CASSYTRVVAGELFF. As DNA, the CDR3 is TGTGCCAGCAGCTATACCAGGGTTGTGGCCGGGGAGCTGTTTTTT.

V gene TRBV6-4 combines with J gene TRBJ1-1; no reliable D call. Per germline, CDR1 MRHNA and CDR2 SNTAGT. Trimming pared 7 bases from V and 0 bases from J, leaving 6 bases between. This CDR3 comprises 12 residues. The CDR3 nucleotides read TGTGCCAGCAACGGGCTGAACACTGAAGCTTTCTTT. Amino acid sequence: CASNGLNTEAFF.

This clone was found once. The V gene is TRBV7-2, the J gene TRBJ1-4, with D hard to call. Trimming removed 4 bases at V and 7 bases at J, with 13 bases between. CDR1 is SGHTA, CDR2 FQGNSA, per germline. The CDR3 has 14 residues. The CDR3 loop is CASSSRATGEKLFF. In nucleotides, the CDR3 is TGTGCCAGCAGCTCGCGCGCGACCGGTGAAAAACTGTTTTTT.

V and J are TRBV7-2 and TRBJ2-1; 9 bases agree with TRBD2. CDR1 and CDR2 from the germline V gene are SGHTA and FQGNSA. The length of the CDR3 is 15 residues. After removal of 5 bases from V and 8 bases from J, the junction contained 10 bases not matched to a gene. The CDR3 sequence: CASSLWGAGGDEQFF. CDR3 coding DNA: TGTGCCAGCAGCCTCTGGGGAGCGGGGGGCGATGAGCAGTTCTTC.

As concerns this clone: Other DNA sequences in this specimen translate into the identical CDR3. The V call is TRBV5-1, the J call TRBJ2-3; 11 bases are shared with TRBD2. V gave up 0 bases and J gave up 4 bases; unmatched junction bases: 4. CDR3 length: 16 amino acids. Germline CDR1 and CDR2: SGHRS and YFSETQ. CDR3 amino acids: CASSLGGTSGADTQYF. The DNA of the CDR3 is TGCGCCAGCAGCTTGGGCGGGACTAGCGGCGCAGATACGCAGTATTTT. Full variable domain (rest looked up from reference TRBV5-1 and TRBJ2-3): KAGVTQTPRYLIKTRGQQVTLSCSPISGHRSVSWYQQTPGQGLQFLFEYFSETQRNKGNFPGRFSGRQFSNSRSEMNVSTLELGDSALYLCASSLGGTSGADTQYFGPGTRLTVL.

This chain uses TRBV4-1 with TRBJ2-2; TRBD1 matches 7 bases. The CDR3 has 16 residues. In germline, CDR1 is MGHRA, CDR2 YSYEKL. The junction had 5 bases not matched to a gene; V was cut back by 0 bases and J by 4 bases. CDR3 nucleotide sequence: TGCGCCAGCAGCCAAGATCCGGGACAGCCCACCGGGGAGCTGTTTTTT. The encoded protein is CASSQDPGQPTGELFF.

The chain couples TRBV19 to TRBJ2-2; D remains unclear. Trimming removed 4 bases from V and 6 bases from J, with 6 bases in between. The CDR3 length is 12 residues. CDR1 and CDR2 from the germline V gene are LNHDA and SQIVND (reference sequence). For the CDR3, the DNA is TGTGCCAGTAGTAGTTTCGCCGGGGAGCTGTTTTTT. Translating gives CASSSFAGELFF.

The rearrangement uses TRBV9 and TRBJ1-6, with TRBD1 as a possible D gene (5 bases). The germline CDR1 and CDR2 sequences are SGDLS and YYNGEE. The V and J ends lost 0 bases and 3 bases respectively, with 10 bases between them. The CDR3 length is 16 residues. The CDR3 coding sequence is TGTGCCAGCAGCGTAGGAGGGGACCACTATAATTCACCCCTCCACTTT. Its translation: CASSVGGDHYNSPLHF.

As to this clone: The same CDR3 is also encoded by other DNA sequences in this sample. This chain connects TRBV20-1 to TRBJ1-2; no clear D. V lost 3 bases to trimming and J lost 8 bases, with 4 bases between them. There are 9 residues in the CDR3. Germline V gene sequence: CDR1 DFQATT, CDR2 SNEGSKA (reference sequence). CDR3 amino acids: CSARGGYTF. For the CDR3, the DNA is TGCAGTGCTAGGGGCGGCTACACCTTC.

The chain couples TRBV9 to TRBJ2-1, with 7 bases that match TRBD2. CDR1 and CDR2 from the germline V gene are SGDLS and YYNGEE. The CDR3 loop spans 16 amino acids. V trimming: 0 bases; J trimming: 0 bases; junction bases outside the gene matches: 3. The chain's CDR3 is CASSVGLALSYNEQFF. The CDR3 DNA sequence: TGTGCCAGCAGCGTAGGACTAGCCCTCTCCTACAATGAGCAGTTCTTC.

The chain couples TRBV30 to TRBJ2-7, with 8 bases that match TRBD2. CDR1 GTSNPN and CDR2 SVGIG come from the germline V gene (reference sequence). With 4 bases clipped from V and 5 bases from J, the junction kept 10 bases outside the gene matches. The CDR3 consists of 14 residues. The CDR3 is CAWTPGGRVNEQYF. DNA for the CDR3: TGTGCCTGGACCCCGGGGGGGCGCGTTAACGAGCAGTACTTC. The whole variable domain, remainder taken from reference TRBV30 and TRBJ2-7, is SQTIHQWPATLVQPVGSPLSLECTVEGTSNPNLYWYRQAAGRGLQLLFYSVGIGQISSEVPQNLSASRPQDRQFILSSKKLLLSDSGFYLCAWTPGGRVNEQYFGPGTRLTVT.

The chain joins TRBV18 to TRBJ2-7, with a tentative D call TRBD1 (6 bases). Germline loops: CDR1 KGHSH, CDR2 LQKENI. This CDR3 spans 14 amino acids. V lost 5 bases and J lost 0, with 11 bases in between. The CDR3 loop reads CASSDRTGSYEQYF. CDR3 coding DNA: TGTGCCAGCTCAGACAGGACCGGCTCCTACGAGCAGTACTTC.

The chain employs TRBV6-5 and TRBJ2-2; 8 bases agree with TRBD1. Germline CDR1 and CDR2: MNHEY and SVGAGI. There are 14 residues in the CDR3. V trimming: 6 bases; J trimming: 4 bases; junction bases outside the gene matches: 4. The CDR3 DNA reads TGTGCCAGCAGGCCCAGGGGGCTCACCGGGGAGCTGTTTTTT. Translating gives CASRPRGLTGELFF.

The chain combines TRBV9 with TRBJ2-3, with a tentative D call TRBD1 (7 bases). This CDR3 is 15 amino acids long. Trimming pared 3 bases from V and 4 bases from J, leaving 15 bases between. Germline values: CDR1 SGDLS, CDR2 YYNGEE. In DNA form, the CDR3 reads TGTGCCAGCAGCGCCTTTACAGGGGAGGCAGATACGCAGTATTTT. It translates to CASSAFTGEADTQYF.

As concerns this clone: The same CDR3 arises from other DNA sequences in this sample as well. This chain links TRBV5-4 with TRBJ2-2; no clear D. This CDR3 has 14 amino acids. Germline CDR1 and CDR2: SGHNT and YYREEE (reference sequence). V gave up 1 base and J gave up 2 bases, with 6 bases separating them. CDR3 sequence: CASSLNTNTGELFF. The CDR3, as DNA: TGTGCCAGCAGCTTGAACACTAACACCGGGGAGCTGTTTTTT.

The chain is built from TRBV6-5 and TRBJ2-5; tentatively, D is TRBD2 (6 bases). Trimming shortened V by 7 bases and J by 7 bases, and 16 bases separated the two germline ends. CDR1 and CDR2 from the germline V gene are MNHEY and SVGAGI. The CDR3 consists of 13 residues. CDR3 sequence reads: CASKVNLRGTQYF. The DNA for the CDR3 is TGTGCCAGCAAGGTGAACCTGCGGGGGACCCAGTACTTC.

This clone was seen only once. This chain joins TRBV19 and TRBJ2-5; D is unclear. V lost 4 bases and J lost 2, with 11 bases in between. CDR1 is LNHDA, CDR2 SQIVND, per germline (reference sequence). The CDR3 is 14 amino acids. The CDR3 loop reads CASSSDPRQETQYF. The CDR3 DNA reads TGTGCCAGTAGTAGCGACCCGAGGCAAGAGACCCAGTACTTC.

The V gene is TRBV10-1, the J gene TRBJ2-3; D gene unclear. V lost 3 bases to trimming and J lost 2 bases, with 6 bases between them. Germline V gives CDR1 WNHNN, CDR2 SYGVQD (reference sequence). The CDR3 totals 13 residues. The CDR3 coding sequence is TGCGCCAGCAGTGATGGCACCACAGATACGCAGTATTTT. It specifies CASSDGTTDTQYF.

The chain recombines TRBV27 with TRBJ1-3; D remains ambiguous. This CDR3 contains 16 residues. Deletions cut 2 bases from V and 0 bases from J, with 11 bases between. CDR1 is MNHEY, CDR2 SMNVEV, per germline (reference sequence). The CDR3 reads CASSLGPTYSGNTIYF. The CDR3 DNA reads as TGTGCCAGCAGTTTAGGACCGACCTACTCTGGAAACACCATATATTTT.

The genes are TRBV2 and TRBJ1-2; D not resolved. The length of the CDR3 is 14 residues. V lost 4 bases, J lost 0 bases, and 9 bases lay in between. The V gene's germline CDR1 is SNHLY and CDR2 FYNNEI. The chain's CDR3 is CASSVRGTNYGYTF. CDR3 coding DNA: TGTGCCAGCAGTGTACGGGGAACTAACTATGGCTACACCTTC. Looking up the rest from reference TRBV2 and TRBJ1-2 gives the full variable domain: EPEVTQTPSHQVTQMGQEVILRCVPISNHLYFYWYRQILGQKVEFLVSFYNNEISEKSEIFDDQFSVERPDGSNFTLKIRSTKLEDSAMYFCASSVRGTNYGYTFGSGTRLTVV.